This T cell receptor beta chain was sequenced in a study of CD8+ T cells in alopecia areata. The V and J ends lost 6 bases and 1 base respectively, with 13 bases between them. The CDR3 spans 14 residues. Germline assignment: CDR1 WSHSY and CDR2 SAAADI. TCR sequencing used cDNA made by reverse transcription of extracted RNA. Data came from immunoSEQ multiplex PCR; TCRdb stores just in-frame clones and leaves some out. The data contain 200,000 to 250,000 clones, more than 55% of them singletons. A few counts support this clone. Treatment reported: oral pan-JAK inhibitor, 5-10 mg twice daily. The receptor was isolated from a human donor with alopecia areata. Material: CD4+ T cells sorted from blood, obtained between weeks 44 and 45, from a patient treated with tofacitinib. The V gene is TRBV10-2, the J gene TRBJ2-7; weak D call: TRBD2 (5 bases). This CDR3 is CASSPGMESYEQYF. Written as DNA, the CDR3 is TGCGCCAGCAGCCCCGGGATGGAGTCCTACGAGCAGTACTTC.